This T cell receptor beta chain was sequenced in a study of T cells in Graves' hyperthyroidism and ophthalmopathy. This clonotype came up many times. Its antigen is currently unknown. Researchers took RNA transcripts and amplified the TCR beta CDR3 regions from them. The study used the HTBI primer set for a first-round RT-PCR of the TCR CDR3. TCRdb passed the multiplex PCR reads through MiXCR, listing each CDR3 protein once. This table has 300,000 to 350,000 distinct CDR3 sequences, roughly 18% appearing once. CDR1 is GTSNPN, CDR2 SVGIG, per germline (reference sequence). CDR3 length equals 11 residues. Trimming left V 5 bases short and J 4 bases short, with 5 bases between. Patients with ophthalmopathy all had a Clinical Activity Score of at least 3, a NOSPECS grade of at least 4 and duration under 3 months. PBMCs stemmed from 10 ml fresh peripheral blood. Study-level findings and limits: Blood also carried most thyroid clonotypes expanded above 0.001.

Sequencing was done on a sample of blood. The chain links TRBV30 to TRBJ2-2; no definite D call. The receptor's source is a woman aged 40 to 50 with Graves' ophthalmopathy. The chain's CDR3 is CAWGRTGELFF. The DNA of the CDR3 is TGTGCCTGGGGACGCACCGGGGAGCTGTTTTTT.